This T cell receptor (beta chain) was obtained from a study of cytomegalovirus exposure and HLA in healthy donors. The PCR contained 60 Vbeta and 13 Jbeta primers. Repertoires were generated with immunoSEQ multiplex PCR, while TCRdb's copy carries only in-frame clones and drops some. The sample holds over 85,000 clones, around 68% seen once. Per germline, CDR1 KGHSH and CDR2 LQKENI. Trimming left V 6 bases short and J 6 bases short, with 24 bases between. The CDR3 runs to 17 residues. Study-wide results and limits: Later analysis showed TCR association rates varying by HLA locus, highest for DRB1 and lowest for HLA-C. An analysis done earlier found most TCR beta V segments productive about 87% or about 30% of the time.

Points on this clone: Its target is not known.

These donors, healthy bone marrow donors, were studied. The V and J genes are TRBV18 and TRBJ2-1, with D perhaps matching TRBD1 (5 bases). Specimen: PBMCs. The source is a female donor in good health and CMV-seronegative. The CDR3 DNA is TGTGCCAGCTCTCAGGGCCCTAGAGGCCCAACCGTCAATGAGCAGTTCTTC. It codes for CASSQGPRGPTVNEQFF.